This T cell receptor beta chain was profiled in a study of response to subunit inactivated influenza vaccine (dated by TCRdb to 2016 to 2019). About the full investigation: Deep quantitative T cell receptor repertoire profiling was used in the study to track responses to a trivalent subunit inactivated influenza vaccine. What the study reported, not specific to this receptor: The authors suggested that each seasonal influenza vaccination may recruit only a limited number of new T cells.

Concerning this clonotype itself: Its target antigen remains unknown. Base qualities were left out, and no much larger clone turns up one base away.

V lost 0 bases and J lost 3 bases; the stretch between them is 12 bases long. CDR1 and CDR2 are read off the germline V gene as LGHNT and FRNRAP. The CDR3 numbers 16 residues from cysteine through phenylalanine. CDR3 DNA only is kept here, 48 bases in frame from base 1. Library construction relied on RT-PCR. The sequencing machine was an Illumina HiSeq 2500. Using fastp trimming at Q25 and MiXCR clonotype assembly, TCRdb reanalyzed the public sequencing data and kept in-frame beta chains. Each CDR3 protein appears once, grouped with its most common genes and DNA. In this sample the table shows 710,000 or so distinct CDR3 sequences, less than 20% of which occur a single time. Clones ranked in the top ten supply 11% of the sample.

The chain was built from TRBV12-5 and TRBJ2-1; the D segment is perhaps TRBD1 or TRBD2, each sharing 5 matched bases. The source was PBMCs from blood, collected 11 to 12 days after vaccination. This TCR was sampled from a man between 50 and 59 years old who received an inactivated influenza vaccine. Donor details come from another sample of the same person, matched by shared clones. For the CDR3, the sequence is CASGLVVGPNYNEQFF. The bases read TGTGCTAGTGGTTTGGTAGTGGGACCCAACTACAATGAGCAGTTCTTC.